This TCR beta chain was documented in a study of cytomegalovirus exposure and HLA in healthy donors (dated by TCRdb to 2016 to 2017). At the level of the whole study: According to an earlier analysis of a few hundred of the donors, some 180 million T cells yielded roughly 110 million unique TCR beta sequences and approximately 300 Gb of sequence data. High-throughput TCR immunosequencing, statistical association of individual TCRs with disease status, and machine learning were combined to predict cytomegalovirus infection status. Four to six DR-DQ haplotypes were handled as single units for association and clustering, since linkage in the cohort was strong. In addition to the first cohort of around 670 subjects, a separate validation cohort of over 90 different subjects was used. Among 300 to 450 genotyped donors of the cohort, an average of approximately 240,000 unique TCR beta nucleotide sequences were sequenced per donor, 15% to 20% of them non-productive. Alongside the repertoire data, information on donor age, sex, ethnicity and CMV serostatus was compiled. In an earlier analysis of roughly 540 of the donors, high-throughput TCR beta sequencing was used to judge whether each TCR beta V gene segment behaved as functional or pseudogenic. All discovery cohort repertoires had been generated using a single sequencing platform. In a later analysis, previously published TCR beta repertoires from several hundred donors were re-analyzed and high-resolution HLA genotyping was added so that TCR occurrence patterns could be studied. The aim of the study was to test whether cataloging public T cell receptors could identify signatures of past pathogen exposure. Typing coverage differed by locus: A, B, C, DRB1 and DQB1 were typed in about 629-630 donors, DQA1 in about 500, DPA1 in approximately 600, and DPB1 in just under 490. A later genetic analysis used genome-wide SNP genotypes for 398 of the 666 donors, treating that subset as a discovery cohort. Rather than using new phenotypic data, the later analysis identified candidate immune exposures from TCR beta sequences and from how often those sequences occurred across donors. The study profiled the T cell repertoires of about 640 subjects by immunosequencing and related them to cytomegalovirus serostatus. About 330 gigabases of sequencing data and around 80 million unique TCR sequences made up an early release that covered several hundred HLA-typed donors. Of the 398 genotyped donors, 65% to 90% fell in the genetic ancestry cluster associated with self-reported Caucasian donors. HLA typing included class I and class II loci at four-digit resolution.

General study outcomes and caveats: The study gave a list of some 150 TCR beta chains associated with cytomegalovirus. At a false discovery rate of 0.05, a later analysis linked around 15,000 TCR beta sequences to specific HLA alleles. The classifier was reported to diagnose cytomegalovirus status with high specificity and sensitivity in both the original and validation cohorts. Some IMGT-functional V segments, including TRBV6-2 and TRBV6-3, could not be distinguished by the 87-base-pair reads and were therefore excluded. A further reported finding was that TCR beta sequences accurately predicted the HLA-A and HLA-B alleles for most subjects in the first cohort. In a later analysis, HLA-associated TCR beta chains were found to be more clonally expanded and to have lower generation probabilities than equally common non-associated chains. When HLA alleles, especially DR and DQ, strongly co-occurred, attributing TCR associations to individual alleles was difficult. A cluster of highly shared sequence variants was judged likely to be a technical artifact of the sequencing pipeline. The authors suggested that the approach could potentially be generalized to other disease states and immunological phenotypes. A later genetic analysis associated a missense DCLRE1C variant with V-gene and J-gene trimming of TCR beta chains, and an independent cohort replicated the association. A later analysis found that most CMV-associated TCR beta chains appeared HLA-restricted, with HLA associations seemingly driven largely by CMV exposure. Linkage disequilibrium might explain the correlated functional status among segregating V segments, but an unknown experimental factor could not be ruled out. The earlier analysis of 450 to 700 of the donors excluded seventeen rarely observed V segments, including chromosome 9 orphons, because counts were too low. CMV serostatus was the only immune exposure information available for the cohort. Because HLA typing was missing for some donors at each locus, association tests included only the typed subset. The cohort was sequenced for TCR beta chains only, and without alpha or paired-chain data the features that could be detected were limited. A later analysis reported that several top co-occurrence clusters appeared linked to parvovirus B19, influenza, CMV and Epstein-Barr virus. A later analysis found that TCR association rates varied across HLA loci, with DRB1 alleles showing the most associated TCRs and HLA-C alleles the fewest. A later genetic analysis reported fewer N-insertions in productive TCRs among donors in an Asian-associated ancestry cluster than the roughly 640-donor mean. Most TCR sequences were seen in very few donors, while some public TCRs were found in many individuals. In vitro tests confirmed that a few of the cytomegalovirus-associated TCR beta chains recognize cytomegalovirus antigens. In an earlier analysis of fewer than 750 of the donors, most TCR beta V segments were observed in productive rearrangements about 87% or about 30% of the time, broadly matching IMGT annotations. The presence/absence analyses assumed that sequencing depth was roughly uniform across donors, and that assumption may not be true.

In total, approximately 700 healthy bone marrow donors made up the cohort. Cohort members were all nominally healthy when sampled, although unrecorded immune exposures were likely present. The donor was CMV seronegative and belonged to the group of 352 seronegative cohort members. Every donor gave a peripheral blood sample, and the peripheral blood mononuclear cells from that sample were used for TCR beta sequencing. The Qiagen DNeasy Blood Extraction Kit was used to extract genomic DNA from the blood cell samples. Receptor libraries were prepared by the immunoSEQ multiplex PCR assay. For the multiplex PCR, a mixture combining 60 forward primers for TCR Vbeta segments and 13 reverse primers for TCR Jbeta segments was used. A multiplex PCR assay on genomic DNA amplified the CDR3 region of rearranged TCR beta genes. The Illumina HiSeq System was used to sequence the amplified TCR beta libraries as 87-base-pair reads. Per the original workflow: A later analysis tallied around 82 million unique TCR beta chains across the 666 repertoires, and approximately 12 million of those chains were shared by two or more donors. Raw reads were error-corrected and collapsed into unique sequences with a nearest-neighbor algorithm that merged closely related sequences to remove PCR and sequencing errors. To assign V, D and J gene segments, CDR3 sequences were aligned to IMGT reference sequences. For a sequence to be retained, a match of at least six nucleotides was required to both a V gene segment and a J gene segment. Rearrangements were classified as productive when the CDR3 lacked stop codons and remained in frame with V and J, and all other rearrangements were classified as non-productive. CDR3 was defined by IMGT convention, running from the second conserved V-encoded cysteine to the conserved J-encoded phenylalanine. Sequences without an unambiguous match to a single V gene segment were excluded from the earlier analysis of a few hundred of the donors. In an earlier analysis of approximately 590 of the donors, V segments were called functional above 56.7% productive rearrangements and were called segregating when the between-donor standard deviation exceeded 5%. A statistical classification framework was built to diagnose cytomegalovirus status from the catalog of TCR beta chain sequences. A later analysis assigned V and J genes by comparing TCR nucleotide sequences with IMGT/GENE-DB human TR gene sequences. The TCRdist pipeline was used in a later analysis to assign CDR3 sequences and most-parsimonious VDJ recombination scenarios. A later analysis defined each TCR beta chain by its CDR3 amino acid sequence plus V-gene family, and excluded reads lacking a unique V-gene family. In a later analysis, approximately 640 highly shared, low-generation-probability nucleotide sequences were removed to address suspected cross-contamination and a sequencing artifact. For each public chain, a later analysis derived a clonal expansion index from normalized ranks of inferred template counts within each repertoire. In a later analysis, generation probabilities were computed using a VDJ recombination model fitted to out-of-frame rearrangements, and the results were checked against IGoR. In a later analysis, TCR-TCR, TCR-HLA and TCR-CMV co-occurrence was scored with hypergeometric tests, and a repertoire-size bias correction was applied to TCR pairs. False discovery rates were estimated in a later analysis by permuting HLA or CMV assignments 20 times. In a later analysis, co-occurring TCRs were grouped using DBSCAN, and TCRdist sequence similarity was added for clustering within HLA-allele-positive subsets. Repertoires with fewer than 30,000 or more than 120,000 public chains, plus five repertoires with anomalous nucleotide sharing, were excluded from co-occurrence clustering. Not all clones reach the TCRdb copy of this immuneACCESS table, which keeps in-frame sequences only. Checked studies attribute under half of the gap to unresolved V genes and leave the rest unexplained. D and trimming come from the DNA, and the V and J calls and clone size come from that table. Counted in this sample were about 280,000 clones; approximately 90% of them appeared once. Less than 2.5% of the sample goes to the ten largest clones.

Spanning cysteine to phenylalanine, the CDR3 consists of 17 amino acids. The kept DNA is CDR3 alone, 51 bases in frame from the first base. Between the V and J ends, shortened by 2 bases and 0 bases respectively, the junction contains 13 bases. The germline V gene yields MGHRA for CDR1 and YSYEKL for CDR2. Comment on this clone: Its antigen is unknown. One base away there is no much larger clone; base qualities are not given.

The clonotype was recovered from a woman under 30 in good health and CMV-seronegative. The sequenced sample was PBMCs. This chain joins TRBV4-1 to TRBJ1-4; the D gene lacks a confident call. The CDR3 reads CASSQPTASATNEKLFF. The DNA reads TGCGCCAGCAGCCAACCTACCGCCTCTGCAACTAATGAAAAACTGTTTTTT.